This TCR beta chain was obtained from a study of T cells in lung cancer brain metastases (dated by TCRdb to 2017 to 2018). Regarding the complete study: Of the roughly 21 patients, approximately 18 had a history of tobacco use, with a median of around 41 pack-years. Of the approximately 21 patients, 15 to 18 received no interval therapy between resection of the primary and resection of the metastasis. Median interval between primary and brain metastasis specimen acquisition was around 350 days. The study compared TCR beta CDR3 repertoires of fully resected primary non-small cell lung cancers with those of paired brain metastases. A cohort of 20 patients was included, from whom 40 specimens were contributed, with one primary lung lesion and one brain metastasis obtained from each patient. A median age at first diagnosis of over 55 years was recorded for the patients, of whom roughly nine were male and about a dozen were female. An average DNA integrity number of approximately 3.7 was found in both primary and metastatic specimens, and no significant difference was detected between sites.

What the work shows at the level of the full study, not this receptor alone: DNA fragmentation in the FFPE samples may have kept the complete infiltrating T cell repertoire from being retrieved. Effects of preoperative corticosteroids on T cell infiltration in brain metastases could not be controlled. A significantly larger repertoire fraction was made up by the ten most abundant clones in brain metastases than in primaries, which was suggestive of clonal expansion. Most clones were found to be lesion-specific, and limited overlap was observed between paired lesions (mean Morisita index around 0.21). Compared with their paired primaries, brain metastases had significantly fewer unique productive clones (median about 1,500 versus 4,500).

Turning to this clone: The specificity of this receptor is unknown. Base qualities were left out, and no much larger clone turns up one base away.

Resection was performed in the patients for synchronous oligometastatic disease or for delayed recurrence of a solitary brain metastasis. Patients with a history of multiple malignancies were excluded so that cancers other than NSCLC would not be included. Tumor areas were macrodissected from five deparaffinized around 9.1 um unstained sections under guidance from marked H&E slides. All specimens were fixed in formalin and embedded in paraffin (FFPE). Genomic DNA was extracted using the AllPrep DNA/RNA FFPE Kit. Each sample received roughly 2 to 5.5 ug of genomic DNA as input, and the DNA input was kept equal within each pair of samples. TCR beta libraries were constructed with the immunoSEQ hsTCRbeta Kit, which uses multiplexed V and J gene primers in two PCR steps. Pooled libraries, together with positive and negative controls, were sequenced on an Illumina MiSeq with a 100-cycle paired-end protocol. In the source study's methods: The immunoSEQ vendor processed the raw data into normalized, annotated TCR beta repertoire reports. Richness was defined as unique clones by nucleotide sequence, and total richness was extrapolated with the iChao1 and Efron-Thisted estimators. Paired lesions were characterized and compared using Pielou's evenness, Simpson's index, top-ten clone proportional abundance, and the Morisita overlap index. Not all clones reach the TCRdb copy of this immuneACCESS table, which keeps in-frame sequences only. Checked studies attribute under half of the gap to unresolved V genes and leave the rest unexplained. The DNA gave D and trimming, while V, J and clone size come from that table. Recorded for this sample are 3,500 or so clones; about 90% of them occurred a single time. 5.2% of the sample rests with the top ten.

Germline trimming amounts to 8 bases on V and 3 bases on J, with 5 as the count of junction bases outside the gene matches. Based on the germline V gene, the CDR1 and CDR2 sequences are ENHRY and SYGVKD. The CDR3 contains 15 residues, cysteine and phenylalanine counted. The CDR3 DNA has 45 bases and is translated from base 1. The sample taken for sequencing was tumor tissue from the primary lung tumor. Interpreted using the paper, the cell subset or site label stands for: primary lung cancer lesion. The rearranged segments are TRBV10-3 and TRBJ2-2, with TRBD2 identical over 11 junction bases. The clonotype originates from a woman aged 50 to 60 with non-small cell lung cancer. The CDR3 loop reads CAIAGTSGYTGELFF. The DNA sequence is given as TGTGCCATCGCCGGGACTAGCGGATACACCGGGGAGCTGTTTTTT.